One and the same sample provided the 27 T cell receptor beta chains below, sequenced in a study of patients and donors after allogeneic stem cell transplantation. TCRdb reprocessed the RT-PCR reads via MiXCR and lists one record per CDR3 protein. The table lists about 70,000 distinct CDR3 sequences, approximately 25% of them singletons. The specimen was blood, either unsorted or a sorted T cell fraction (not recorded which). The receptors shown here come from a human donor who was either an allogeneic HSCT recipient or a stem cell or donor lymphocyte infusion donor (not recorded which). It is not recorded whose cells these are; they may come from a transplant donor.

This clonotype was seen only a few times. The chain has TRBV20-1 and TRBJ1-1, with D unresolved. V gave up 6 bases and J gave up 4 bases, with 18 bases separating them. This CDR3 contains 14 residues. CDR1 is DFQATT and CDR2 is SNEGSKA in the germline V gene (reference sequence). The CDR3 reads CSAPPAQEVTEAFF. The CDR3 DNA reads TGCAGTGCCCCCCCCGCCCAGGAGGTCACTGAAGCTTTCTTT.

This chain joins TRBV24-1 and TRBJ2-1; D gene unclear. The CDR3 consists of 12 residues. Germline CDR1 reads KGHDR; CDR2 reads SFDVKD. Between the trimmed V and J ends, which lost 4 bases and 9 bases, there was a span of 9 bases. The CDR3 sequence is CATSDPVGEQFF. DNA for the CDR3: TGTGCCACCAGTGACCCGGTTGGTGAGCAGTTCTTC.

In its sample, this clonotype was seen many times. The CDR3 loop reads CASSPKETQYF. CDR3 coding DNA: TGTGCCAGCTCACCTAAGGAGACCCAGTACTTC. This chain links TRBV18 with TRBJ2-5; D remains ambiguous. Germline V gene sequence: CDR1 KGHSH, CDR2 LQKENI. Trimming stripped 3 bases from V and 5 bases from J, with 4 bases between. The CDR3 is made up of 11 amino acids.

The V and J genes are TRBV11-3 and TRBJ1-1, with a tentative D call TRBD1 (6 bases). CDR1 SGHNT and CDR2 YENEEA come from the germline V gene. This CDR3 is 15 amino acids long. The ends were cut back, 4 bases at V and 0 bases at J, with 12 bases in the middle. For the CDR3, the DNA is TGTGCCAGCAGCTCTAGAGAGGGGGTGAACACTGAAGCTTTCTTT. This sequence encodes CASSSREGVNTEAFF.

This clonotype was detected a few times. This chain uses TRBV7-9 with TRBJ2-1; 15 nucleotides align to TRBD2. CDR3 length equals 16 residues. V gave up 5 bases and J gave up 2 bases; unmatched junction bases: 1. CDR1 and CDR2 from the germline V gene are SEHNR and FQNEAQ (reference sequence). As DNA, the CDR3 is TGTGCCAGCAGCAGGACTAGCGGGAGGGCCTACAATGAGCAGTTCTTC. This encodes CASSRTSGRAYNEQFF.

This chain uses TRBV2 with TRBJ2-2, with TRBD1 matching over 8 bases. The CDR3 has 15 residues. V shed 6 bases and J 5 bases; nucleotides not matched to a gene: 8. CDR1 SNHLY and CDR2 FYNNEI come from the germline V gene. The CDR3 here is CASRRTGLGTGELFF. The CDR3 DNA reads TGTGCCAGCAGACGGACAGGGTTAGGAACCGGGGAGCTGTTTTTT. Full variable domain (rest looked up from reference TRBV2 and TRBJ2-2): EPEVTQTPSHQVTQMGQEVILRCVPISNHLYFYWYRQILGQKVEFLVSFYNNEISEKSEIFDDQFSVERPDGSNFTLKIRSTKLEDSAMYFCASRRTGLGTGELFFGEGSRLTVL.

The rearrangement uses TRBV18 and TRBJ1-3, with 10 bases lining up with TRBD1. CDR1 and CDR2 (germline): KGHSH, LQKENI. Trimming removed 5 bases from V and 2 bases from J; junction bases left unmatched: 6. The CDR3 contains 16 residues. The CDR3 region has the DNA TGTGCCAGCTCAATCCGACAGGGGGCTGCTGGAAACACCATATATTTT. Its protein is CASSIRQGAAGNTIYF.

In this sample, this clonotype turned up a few times. J is TRBJ1-1 and V is TRBV9; no clear D. The CDR3 length is 12 residues. The germline V gene has CDR1 SGDLS and CDR2 YYNGEE. The ends were cut back, 0 bases at V and 9 bases at J, with 9 bases in the middle. The CDR3 here is CASSVGLGKAFF. The CDR3, as DNA: TGTGCCAGCAGCGTAGGGTTAGGGAAAGCTTTCTTT.

This clonotype occurred many times. CDR3 in DNA: TGTGCCAGCAGTTACCCCGGACGGGGGCCCCAGCATTTT. Protein: CASSYPGRGPQHF. This chain uses TRBV6-2 or TRBV6-3 with TRBJ1-5; D gene uncertain. CDR3 length equals 13 residues. With 2 bases removed from V and 9 bases from J, the gap between germline ends came to 11 bases. The germline CDR1 and CDR2 sequences are MNHEY and SVGEGT.

The J gene is TRBJ2-3, the V gene TRBV7-9, with unresolved D. The V end lost 4 bases, the J end lost 2 bases, and 16 bases lay between the germline ends. The germline CDR1 and CDR2 sequences are SEHNR and FQNEAQ (reference sequence). CDR3 length: 16 residues. CDR3 nucleotide sequence: TGTGCCAGCAGCTCCTGGGGTAAGGAGTACACAGATACGCAGTATTTT. Translating gives CASSSWGKEYTDTQYF.

The V and J genes are TRBV5-1 and TRBJ2-7; D gene ambiguous. V was clipped by 7 bases and J by 0 bases, with 17 bases between them. CDR1 and CDR2 (germline): SGHRS, YFSETQ. The CDR3 length is 15 residues. The CDR3 bases are TGCGCCAGCGGGGTTAACGGGCATAGCTCCTACGAGCAGTACTTC. It encodes CASGVNGHSSYEQYF.

This clonotype was seen a few times. The chain recombines TRBV5-5 with TRBJ2-5; no clear D gene. The CDR3 runs 15 residues. In germline, CDR1 is SGHKS, CDR2 YYEKEE (reference sequence). V was trimmed by 4 bases and J by 0 bases, leaving 13 bases between them. CDR3: CASSPTPTYQETQYF. The CDR3 DNA sequence: TGTGCCAGCAGCCCGACACCTACGTACCAAGAGACCCAGTACTTC. Looking up the rest from reference TRBV5-5 and TRBJ2-5 gives the full variable domain: DAGVTQSPTHLIKTRGQQVTLRCSPISGHKSVSWYQQVLGQGPQFIFQYYEKEERGRGNFPDRFSARQFPNYSSELNVNALLLGDSALYLCASSPTPTYQETQYFGPGTRLLVL.

The chain joins TRBV19 to TRBJ1-2; tentative D call: TRBD1 (5 bases). The CDR3 has 13 amino acids. Germline CDR1 is LNHDA and CDR2 is SQIVND (reference sequence). Trimming stripped 2 bases from V and 6 bases from J, with 10 bases between. Here the CDR3 reads CASSIRGENGYTF. In DNA, the CDR3 is TGTGCCAGTAGTATAAGAGGGGAGAATGGCTACACCTTC.

The chain uses TRBV6-5 and TRBJ2-7; D might be TRBD2 (6 bases). Trimming removed 2 bases from V and 2 bases from J, with 13 bases in between. CDR3 length equals 15 residues. Germline CDR1 MNHEY, CDR2 SVGAGI. The CDR3 protein is CASSYAGTAPYEQYF. For the CDR3, the DNA is TGTGCCAGCAGTTACGCCGGGACTGCCCCCTACGAGCAGTACTTC.

In its sample, this clonotype was seen a few times. V usage is TRBV6-5 and J usage is TRBJ1-4, with D unclear. V was clipped by 2 bases and J by 3 bases, with 16 bases between them. Germline V gene lookup returns CDR1 MNHEY and CDR2 SVGAGI. The CDR3 consists of 17 residues. The CDR3 region is CASSYTAVVSSNEKLFF. CDR3 bases: TGTGCCAGCAGTTACACAGCCGTGGTTAGCTCTAATGAAAAACTGTTTTTT.

The chain carries TRBV12-5 and TRBJ1-1; no definite D call. Germline V gives CDR1 LGHNT, CDR2 FRNRAP. Trimming removed 7 bases from V and 11 bases from J, with 17 bases in between. The CDR3 spans 12 residues. The CDR3 DNA reads TGTGCTAGTGAGCAAGACTTTTTCGGCGCTTTCTTT. Encoded protein: CASEQDFFGAFF.

This clonotype was detected a few times. The chain carries TRBV27 and TRBJ1-4; D not resolved. Germline values: CDR1 MNHEY, CDR2 SMNVEV (reference sequence). Trimming cost V 0 bases and J 0 bases, with 11 bases left between them. The CDR3 is 17 amino acids. In nucleotides, the CDR3 is TGTGCCAGCAGTTTATCAATTTGGTCGGCAACTAATGAAAAACTGTTTTTT. Translated, it gives CASSLSIWSATNEKLFF.

The chain links TRBV20-1 to TRBJ1-4; D is possibly TRBD1 (5 bases). The CDR3 length is 15 residues. The V gene lost 5 bases and the J gene lost 6 bases, with 19 bases spanning the gap. CDR1 and CDR2 (germline): DFQATT, SNEGSKA (reference sequence). The CDR3, as DNA: TGCAGTGCTGGCGAGATAGGAGGGGCTCATGAAAAACTGTTTTTT. The encoded protein is CSAGEIGGAHEKLFF.

This clonotype has a handful of counts. The chain employs TRBV7-2 and TRBJ1-2, with D maybe TRBD1 (5 bases). Germline V gene lookup returns CDR1 SGHTA and CDR2 FQGNSA. The V gene lost 3 bases and the J gene lost 4 bases, with 9 bases spanning the gap. The CDR3 contains 13 residues. CDR3 loop: CASSLGPRYGYTF. CDR3 DNA sequence: TGTGCCAGCAGCTTGGGACCTCGCTATGGCTACACCTTC.

This chain connects TRBV19 to TRBJ2-2; 7 bases match TRBD2. V lost 4 bases to trimming and J lost 5 bases; unmatched junction nucleotides: 7. From germline, CDR1 is LNHDA and CDR2 SQIVND (reference sequence). The length of the CDR3 is 15 residues. In nucleotides, the CDR3 is TGTGCCAGTAGTACCCTCGGACTAGGTACCGGGGAGCTGTTTTTT. This encodes CASSTLGLGTGELFF.

The chain recombines TRBV4-2 with TRBJ1-5, with TRBD1 as a possible D gene (6 bases). Trimming removed 0 bases at V and 4 bases at J, with 10 bases between. This CDR3 is built from 15 residues. Germline values: CDR1 LGHNA, CDR2 YNFKEQ. In nucleotides, the CDR3 is TGTGCCAGCAGCCAAGAGGTAACAGGGAATCAGCCCCAGCATTTT. Its translation: CASSQEVTGNQPQHF.

The V and J genes are TRBV20-1 and TRBJ2-7, with TRBD1 as a possible D gene (6 bases). The CDR3 has 14 amino acids. Germline values: CDR1 DFQATT, CDR2 SNEGSKA (reference sequence). Trimming pared 0 bases from V and 6 bases from J, leaving 15 bases between. As DNA, the CDR3 is TGCAGTGCTAGAGATAGGGGGAGTGTAGGCGAGCAGTACTTC. Amino acids: CSARDRGSVGEQYF.

This clonotype appeared a few times. This chain uses TRBV5-1 with TRBJ1-3, with unresolved D. This CDR3 is built from 13 residues. Trimming stripped 8 bases from V and 3 bases from J, with 12 bases between. From germline, CDR1 is SGHRS and CDR2 YFSETQ. CDR3 amino acids: CASFEEVGNTIYF. The CDR3 coding sequence is TGCGCCAGTTTTGAGGAGGTTGGAAACACCATATATTTT.

The chain recombines TRBV24-1 with TRBJ2-7, with D maybe TRBD1 (5 bases). V was trimmed by 3 bases and J by 3 bases, leaving 8 bases between them. The CDR3 totals 13 residues. CDR1 and CDR2 (germline): KGHDR, SFDVKD. The CDR3, as DNA: TGTGCCACCAGTGATAGTGACAGCTACGAGCAGTACTTC. Encoded protein: CATSDSDSYEQYF.

This chain connects TRBV20-1 to TRBJ1-2; D gene unclear. The CDR3 spans 11 residues. V was pared by 5 bases and J by 11 bases, with 15 bases between. Germline assignment: CDR1 DFQATT and CDR2 SNEGSKA (reference sequence). Here the CDR3 reads CSAPITPGYTF. DNA of the CDR3: TGCAGTGCTCCAATCACACCGGGATACACCTTC.

The chain couples TRBV6-5 to TRBJ1-5, with TRBD1 matching over 9 bases. CDR1 and CDR2 from the germline V gene are MNHEY and SVGAGI. V was clipped by 5 bases and J by 5 bases; unmatched bases: 13. The CDR3 consists of 17 residues. The CDR3 spells CASSSPRDREIYQPQHF. DNA for the CDR3: TGTGCCAGCAGTAGCCCTCGGGACAGGGAGATTTATCAGCCCCAGCATTTT.

V usage is TRBV5-1 and J usage is TRBJ2-3, with D maybe TRBD2 (6 bases). Trimming shortened V by 7 bases and J by 2 bases, and 17 bases separated the two germline ends. The CDR3 is 15 amino acids. In germline, CDR1 is SGHRS, CDR2 YFSETQ. CDR3 DNA: TGCGCCAGCCTGGAGGGACGTAGCTTCACAGATACGCAGTATTTT. This gives the protein CASLEGRSFTDTQYF.